This is a list of T cell receptor beta chains from one sample in a study of cytomegalovirus exposure and HLA in healthy donors. Generated by immunoSEQ multiplex PCR, the TCRdb table keeps only in-frame clones and is missing some. This table holds some 76,000 clones, about nine tenths found once. The sequenced sample consisted of PBMCs. All receptors come from a woman in her twenties or thirties in good health and CMV-seronegative. The CDR3 runs from the conserved cysteine through the conserved F or W. D genes are given only for firm matches. Rows may omit the clone size; those that give it use once, few, many or a size class.

j_gene: TRBJ2-7; v_gene: TRBV10-1; abundance: NA; d_gene: TRBD2; CDR3nt: TGCGCCAGCGGTCGGGGGGGCACCTACGAGCAGTACTTC; CDR3aa: CASGRGGTYEQYF
j_gene: TRBJ2-7; v_gene: TRBV30; abundance: NA; d_gene: NA; CDR3nt: TGTGCCTGGAGTGTGGGCTACGAGCAGTACTTC; CDR3aa: CAWSVGYEQYF
j_gene: TRBJ2-7; v_gene: TRBV4-3; abundance: few; d_gene: TRBD2; CDR3nt: TGCGCCAGCAGCTCGACTAGCGGGATATACGAGCAGTACTTC; CDR3aa: CASSSTSGIYEQYF
j_gene: TRBJ2-5; v_gene: TRBV11-1; abundance: NA; d_gene: TRBD2; CDR3nt: TGTGCCAGCAGCCCTGGACTAGCGGATCAAGAGACCCAGTACTTC; CDR3aa: CASSPGLADQETQYF
j_gene: TRBJ1-2; v_gene: TRBV5-1; abundance: NA; d_gene: NA; CDR3nt: TGCGCCAGCAGCTTGGGTCGTAACTATGGCTACACCTTC; CDR3aa: CASSLGRNYGYTF
j_gene: TRBJ2-5; v_gene: TRBV2; abundance: once; d_gene: NA; CDR3nt: TGTGCCAGCAGTGGCGGGGACCCGAGGGAGACCCAGTACTTC; CDR3aa: CASSGGDPRETQYF
j_gene: TRBJ2-5; v_gene: TRBV27; abundance: NA; d_gene: NA; CDR3nt: TGTGCCAGCAGTTTACGACCCTCCCGGGGGGAGACCCAGTACTTC; CDR3aa: CASSLRPSRGETQYF
j_gene: TRBJ2-7; v_gene: TRBV7-9; abundance: NA; d_gene: TRBD2; CDR3nt: TGTTCCAGCAGCTGGGTGGCCTTACTAGAAGCGGGAGGCTCCTACGAGCAGTACTTC; CDR3aa: CSSSWVALLEAGGSYEQYF
j_gene: TRBJ2-1; v_gene: TRBV4-1; abundance: NA; d_gene: NA; CDR3nt: TGCGCCAGCAGCCATCTGGACAAATACAATGAGCAGTTCTTC; CDR3aa: CASSHLDKYNEQFF
j_gene: TRBJ2-1; v_gene: TRBV29-1; abundance: NA; d_gene: TRBD2; CDR3nt: TGCAGCGTTGGGGAGCGGGAGGGCCTTTACAATGAGCAGTTCTTC; CDR3aa: CSVGEREGLYNEQFF
j_gene: TRBJ2-3; v_gene: TRBV15; abundance: NA; d_gene: TRBD2; CDR3nt: TGTGCCACCAGCAGGAAGTCCGGGACTAGTGGAGATACGCAGTATTTT; CDR3aa: CATSRKSGTSGDTQYF
j_gene: TRBJ2-5; v_gene: TRBV29-1; abundance: NA; d_gene: TRBD1; CDR3nt: TGCAGCGTCCGACAGGGGACCCAAGAGACCCAGTACTTC; CDR3aa: CSVRQGTQETQYF
j_gene: TRBJ2-5; v_gene: TRBV12-2; abundance: NA; d_gene: NA; CDR3nt: TGTGCAAGTCGCTACCCCCCCGGGGACACCAGGACGGAGACCCAGTACTTC; CDR3aa: CASRYPPGDTRTETQYF
j_gene: TRBJ2-1; v_gene: TRBV15; abundance: NA; d_gene: NA; CDR3nt: TGTGCCACCAGCAGAGATAGAGTTGGTGAGCAGTTCTTC; CDR3aa: CATSRDRVGEQFF
j_gene: TRBJ1-2; v_gene: TRBV19; abundance: NA; d_gene: NA; CDR3nt: TGTGCCAGTAGTATGCTTGGGGAGGGAATTAGCTATGGCTACACCTTC; CDR3aa: CASSMLGEGISYGYTF
j_gene: TRBJ2-7; v_gene: TRBV2; abundance: NA; d_gene: NA; CDR3nt: TGTGCCAGCAGTGAAGCGCGGCAGGGGATAACTTACGAGCAGTACTTC; CDR3aa: CASSEARQGITYEQYF
j_gene: TRBJ2-1; v_gene: TRBV19; abundance: NA; d_gene: TRBD2; CDR3nt: TGTGCCAGTTCACTAGCGGGATTCAATGAGCAGTTCTTC; CDR3aa: CASSLAGFNEQFF
j_gene: TRBJ2-1; v_gene: TRBV9; abundance: NA; d_gene: TRBD1; CDR3nt: TGTGCCAGCAGCGTAGGGGACAGAAACAATGAGCAGTTCTTC; CDR3aa: CASSVGDRNNEQFF
j_gene: TRBJ1-1; v_gene: TRBV11-3; abundance: NA; d_gene: NA; CDR3nt: TGTGCCAGCAGCTTAGTCTTTGCAGGGAACACTGAAGCTTTCTTT; CDR3aa: CASSLVFAGNTEAFF
j_gene: TRBJ2-2; v_gene: TRBV19; abundance: NA; d_gene: NA; CDR3nt: TGTGCCAGTAGTCAGGCGCGGGGCACCGGGGAGCTGTTTTTT; CDR3aa: CASSQARGTGELFF
j_gene: TRBJ1-3; v_gene: TRBV6-5; abundance: NA; d_gene: NA; CDR3nt: TGTGCCAGTGCAGGGTCTCACTCTGGAAACACCATATATTTT; CDR3aa: CASAGSHSGNTIYF
j_gene: TRBJ2-5; v_gene: TRBV14; abundance: once; d_gene: NA; CDR3nt: TGTGCCAGCAGCCAGAATCCCTCGGGGGAGACCCAGTACTTC; CDR3aa: CASSQNPSGETQYF
j_gene: TRBJ1-1; v_gene: TRBV27; abundance: NA; d_gene: NA; CDR3nt: TGTGCCAGCAGTTTAGTTAGCACTGAAGCTTTCTTT; CDR3aa: CASSLVSTEAFF
j_gene: TRBJ2-1; v_gene: TRBV28; abundance: NA; d_gene: NA; CDR3nt: TGTGCCAGCAGTTCAACCCCCTCCAGCTCCTACAATGAGCAGTTCTTC; CDR3aa: CASSSTPSSSYNEQFF
j_gene: TRBJ2-6; v_gene: TRBV7-3; abundance: NA; d_gene: TRBD2; CDR3nt: TGTGCCAGCAGCCCATCTGGTCCCACTAGCGGGAGTGCAGGGGCCAACGTCCTGACTTTC; CDR3aa: CASSPSGPTSGSAGANVLTF
j_gene: TRBJ2-1; v_gene: TRBV10-1; abundance: NA; d_gene: TRBD2; CDR3nt: TGCGCCAGCAGTGATCTAGCGGGAGTTAGGGACAATGAGCAGTTCTTC; CDR3aa: CASSDLAGVRDNEQFF